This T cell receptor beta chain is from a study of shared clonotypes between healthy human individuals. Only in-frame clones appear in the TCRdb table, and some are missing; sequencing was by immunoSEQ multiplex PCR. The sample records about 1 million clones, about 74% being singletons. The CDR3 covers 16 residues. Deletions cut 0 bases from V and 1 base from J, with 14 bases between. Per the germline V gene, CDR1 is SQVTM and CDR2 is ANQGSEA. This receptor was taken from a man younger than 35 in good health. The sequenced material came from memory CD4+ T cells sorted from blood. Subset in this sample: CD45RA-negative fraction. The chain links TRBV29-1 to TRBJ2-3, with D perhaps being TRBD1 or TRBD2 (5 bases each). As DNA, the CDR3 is TGCAGCGTTGAAGACTCCACCAGGGACCGCACAGATACGCAGTATTTT. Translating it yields CSVEDSTRDRTDTQYF.